In its sample, the clone carrying this T cell receptor (beta chain) was seen a few times. This record comes from a study of blood T cell repertoires in COVID-19. Study-level information: Sources were T cells, B-cell-depleted T cells, or PBMCs; the material itself was cDNA or gDNA.

In the authors' methods: By means of reference gene primer amplification, nucleated cell counts were estimated. The protocol was immunoSEQ multiplex PCR, while the TCRdb copy is restricted to in-frame clones and leaves out a portion. V and J calls and clone size follow that table, whereas D and trimming were derived from the DNA. The sample consists of 200,000 to 250,000 clones, nearly 85% of them appearing once. The clonotype comes from a woman aged 30 to 39 with COVID-19, enrolled during active disease. Material for sequencing was peripheral blood.

DNA of the CDR3: TGTGCCAGCAGCTTAGCGGGCGTTTGGGATCAGCCCCAGCATTTT. As protein: CASSLAGVWDQPQHF. The chain employs TRBV7-9 and TRBJ1-5; D gene ambiguous. The V gene lost 0 bases and the J gene lost 5 bases, with 11 bases spanning the gap. Germline V gene data show CDR1 as SEHNR and CDR2 as FQNEAQ (reference sequence). This CDR3 comprises 15 residues.